Detailed here is one TCR beta chain. Its target is unknown. This record comes from a study of cytomegalovirus exposure and HLA in healthy donors. The study's findings and limits: A later analysis linked some 17,000 TCR beta sequences to HLA alleles at 0.05 false discovery rate. Cytomegalovirus association was assigned to over 150 TCR beta chains. A later analysis, which compared TCR beta chains of equal frequency, found the HLA-associated ones more clonally expanded.

V dropped 3 bases and J dropped 0; count of bases not matched to a gene: 5. Germline-derived CDR1 and CDR2 are SEHNR and FQNEAQ (reference sequence). The CDR3 runs 18 residues. With 60 Vbeta and 13 Jbeta primers, the PCR was carried out. Repertoires were generated with immunoSEQ multiplex PCR, while TCRdb's copy carries only in-frame clones and drops some. Here the sample spans roughly 120,000 clones, more than 70% being singletons. The sample taken for sequencing was PBMCs. The chain is built from TRBV7-9 and TRBJ2-6, with 10 bases identical to TRBD1. The source of this sequence is a man aged 45 to 65 in good health and CMV-seronegative. The CDR3 sequence: CASSLRTGGRSGANVLTF. The CDR3 bases are TGTGCCAGCAGCTTGCGGACAGGGGGGCGCTCTGGGGCCAACGTCCTGACTTTC.